This T cell receptor beta chain emerged from a study of blood T cell repertoires in COVID-19. Study-level background: Acute-phase and convalescent COVID-19 samples originated in the United States, Italy and Spain. Sample material is recorded as cDNA or gDNA derived from T cells, B-cell-depleted T cells, or PBMCs.

This clone is a singleton in its sample. Per the study methods: It was from reference gene primer amplification that nucleated cell counts were estimated. The method was immunoSEQ multiplex PCR; TCRdb's version includes in-frame clones alone and lacks a portion of them. V, J and clone size reflect that table, while D and trimming were determined from the DNA. The sample carries approximately 130,000 clones, around 87% recorded once. With V trimmed by 5 bases and J by 3 bases, 6 bases remained unmatched. The length of the CDR3 is 15 residues. Germline V gene data show CDR1 as SGHAT and CDR2 as FQNNGV. The TCR was taken from a middle-aged man with acute or convalescent COVID-19. The rearrangement links TRBV11-2 to TRBJ2-1; 8 nucleotides agree with TRBD1. The sample consisted of peripheral blood. In DNA form, the CDR3 reads TGTGCCAGCAGCCCCTTGGACAGGGTCTACAATGAGCAGTTCTTC. Its translation: CASSPLDRVYNEQFF.